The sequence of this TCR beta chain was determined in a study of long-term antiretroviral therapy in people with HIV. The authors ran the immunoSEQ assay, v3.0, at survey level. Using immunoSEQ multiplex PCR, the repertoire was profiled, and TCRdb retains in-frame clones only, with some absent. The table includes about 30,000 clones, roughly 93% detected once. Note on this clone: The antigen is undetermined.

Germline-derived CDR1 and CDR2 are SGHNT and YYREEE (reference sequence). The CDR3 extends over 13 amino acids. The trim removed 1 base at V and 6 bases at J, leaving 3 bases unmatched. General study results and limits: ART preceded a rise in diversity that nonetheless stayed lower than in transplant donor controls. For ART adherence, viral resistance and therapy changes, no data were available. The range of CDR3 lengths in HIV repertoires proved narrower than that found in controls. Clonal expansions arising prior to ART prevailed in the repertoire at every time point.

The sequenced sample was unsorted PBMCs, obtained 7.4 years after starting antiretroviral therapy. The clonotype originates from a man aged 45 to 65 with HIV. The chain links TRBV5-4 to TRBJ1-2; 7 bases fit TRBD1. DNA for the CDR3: TGTGCCAGCAGCTTGTGGGACAGTGATGGCTACACCTTC. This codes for CASSLWDSDGYTF.